This T cell receptor beta chain comes out of a study of blood T cell repertoires in COVID-19. Study-level information: There were acute and convalescent COVID-19 samples, and they came from the United States, Italy and Spain. T cells, B-cell-depleted T cells, or PBMCs supplied cDNA or gDNA.

J lost 4 bases, V lost 2 bases, and 7 bases had no gene match. Germline CDR1 SEHNR, CDR2 FQNEAQ (reference sequence). The CDR3 covers 15 residues. Here immunoSEQ multiplex PCR was the method, and the copy in TCRdb shows in-frame clones only, minus some. The data contain 260,000 or so clones, over 75% of them singletons. This rearrangement joins TRBV7-9 to TRBJ1-1; 7 bases are a match to TRBD1. The origin of this receptor is a man aged 18 to 29 with active or convalescent COVID-19. Sequencing input: peripheral blood. The CDR3: CASSLSKGAGTEAFF. CDR3 nucleotide sequence: TGTGCCAGCAGCTTATCTAAGGGGGCTGGCACTGAAGCTTTCTTT. Variable domain in full (rest from reference TRBV7-9 and TRBJ1-1): DTGVSQNPRHKITKRGQNVTFRCDPISEHNRLYWYRQTLGQGPEFLTYFQNEAQLEKSRLLSDRFSAERPKGSFSTLEIQRTEQGDSAMYLCASSLSKGAGTEAFFGQGTRLTVV.